These 30 T cell receptor beta chains share one sample of origin, sequenced in a study of beta chain features in type 1 diabetes (dated by TCRdb to between 2017 and 2018). The library was made by the immunoSEQ multiplex PCR assay. The High Capacity cDNA Reverse Transcription Kit was used to reverse transcribe all of the isolated RNA, meaning that expressed TCRB transcripts were what got sequenced. The source is immuneACCESS, and TCRdb retained only in-frame sequences with V and J called. Part of the clones is not carried over; for the studies checked, unresolved V genes explain less than half of this, and the remainder is unexplained. The sample contains hundreds of thousands of clones, 11% to 15% of them found a single time. The ten most abundant clones make up 6.7% of the sample. The sample consisted of central memory CD4+ T cells from blood. The receptors derive from a man under 40 in good health.

The genes are TRBV4-3 and TRBJ2-4, with TRBD2 as a possible D gene (5 bases). CDR1 is LGHNA, CDR2 YSLEER, per germline. The CDR3 contains 17 residues. The V gene lost 4 bases and the J gene lost 1 base, with 17 bases spanning the gap. CDR3 protein: CASSLSNSPGAKNIQYF. Written as DNA, the CDR3 is TGCGCCAGCAGCCTAAGCAACTCGCCGGGGGCCAAAAACATTCAGTACTTC.

The V gene is TRBV9, the J gene TRBJ2-4; 7 nucleotides line up with TRBD2. The CDR3 is made up of 15 amino acids. Per the germline V gene, CDR1 is SGDLS and CDR2 is YYNGEE. The trim removed 4 bases at V and 6 bases at J, leaving 10 bases unmatched. DNA of the CDR3: TGTGCCAGCAGCCCCGCTAGTGGCGGGAGAAACATTCAGTACTTC. Protein sequence: CASSPASGGRNIQYF.

The chain carries TRBV6-5 and TRBJ2-5; D perhaps matches TRBD2 (5 bases). This CDR3 has 15 amino acids. Trimming left V 6 bases short and J 4 bases short, with 18 bases between. The germline CDR1 and CDR2 sequences are MNHEY and SVGAGI. The DNA for the CDR3 is TGTGCCAGCAGCCGTACCCGGACCCGGGGAGAGACCCAGTACTTC. Translating it yields CASSRTRTRGETQYF.

Of note for this clone: The same CDR3 arises from other DNA sequences in this sample as well. V usage is TRBV9 and J usage is TRBJ2-1, with TRBD1 identical over 8 bases. V dropped 3 bases and J dropped 0; count of bases not matched to a gene: 5. Germline V gene sequence: CDR1 SGDLS, CDR2 YYNGEE. The CDR3 length is 16 residues. CDR3 DNA sequence: TGTGCCAGCAGCGCCTCGACAGGGGCCTCCTACAATGAGCAGTTCTTC. It specifies CASSASTGASYNEQFF.

The chain is built from TRBV11-3 and TRBJ2-7; no reliable D call. The CDR3 loop spans 12 amino acids. Trimming cost V 6 bases and J 4 bases, with 10 bases left between them. Per germline, CDR1 SGHNT and CDR2 YENEEA. The CDR3 spells CASSWTRYEQYF. The CDR3 DNA is TGTGCCAGCAGTTGGACGCGGTACGAGCAGTACTTC.

This clone showed up just a few times. The chain employs TRBV7-9 and TRBJ1-1; D may be TRBD1 (6 bases). The CDR3 extends over 14 amino acids. Per germline, CDR1 SEHNR and CDR2 FQNEAQ (reference sequence). The V gene lost 5 bases and the J gene lost 6 bases, with 16 bases spanning the gap. CDR3 sequence (DNA): TGTGCCAGCAGCCCACGAGGGGGGATGGCTGAAGCTTTCTTT. Translation gives CASSPRGGMAEAFF.

In this sample, this clone turned up a few times. CDR3 region: CASSLTGTIWEQYV. The CDR3 DNA sequence: TGTGCCAGCAGCCTCACCGGGACTATTTGGGAGCAGTACGTC. This chain joins TRBV7-2 and TRBJ2-7; 7 bases map to TRBD2. V lost 5 bases to trimming and J lost 7 bases; unmatched junction nucleotides: 11. CDR3 length: 14 amino acids. Germline V gene lookup returns CDR1 SGHTA and CDR2 FQGNSA.

The chain has TRBV4-3 and TRBJ1-2, with TRBD1 as a possible D gene (6 bases). Germline V gives CDR1 LGHNA, CDR2 YSLEER. V lost 2 bases and J lost 5, with 27 bases in between. This CDR3 is 19 amino acids long. CDR3 loop: CASSQRHLKLTGLGYGYTF. DNA for the CDR3: TGCGCCAGCAGCCAAAGACATCTCAAGTTGACAGGACTGGGGTATGGCTACACCTTC.

This clone has a handful of counts. The V call is TRBV6-5, the J call TRBJ2-2; D call uncertain. The CDR3 sequence is 13 residues long. The V and J ends lost 4 bases and 6 bases respectively, with 9 bases between them. CDR1 and CDR2 from the germline V gene are MNHEY and SVGAGI. In nucleotides, the CDR3 is TGTGCCAGCAGTTCCCGGGCAGCCGGGGAGCTGTTTTTT. Its translation is CASSSRAAGELFF.

CDR3 protein: CASSSGLLQFF. The DNA of the CDR3 is TGTGCCAGCAGCTCGGGACTCCTGCAGTTCTTC. The chain combines TRBV7-3 with TRBJ2-1; a weak D match, TRBD2 (6 bases). Germline V CDR1 and CDR2: SGHTA, FQGTGA. The V gene lost 4 bases and the J gene lost 12 bases, with 10 bases spanning the gap. The CDR3 spans 11 residues.

In its sample, this clone is medium-sized. Other DNA sequences in the sample encode the same CDR3. The CDR3 nucleotides are TGTGCCAGCTCGCCGACAGATACGCAGTATTTT. Its protein product is CASSPTDTQYF. The V and J genes are TRBV7-2 and TRBJ2-3; D uncertain. Trimming left V 8 bases short and J 3 bases short, with 6 bases between. The CDR3 is made up of 11 amino acids. Germline V gene data show CDR1 as SGHTA and CDR2 as FQGNSA.

The chain combines TRBV11-3 with TRBJ1-1; D not resolved. Germline lookup yields CDR1 SGHNT and CDR2 YENEEA. Trimming cost V 5 bases and J 0 bases, with 10 bases left between them. The length of the CDR3 is 14 residues. The CDR3 here is CASSTTLLNTEAFF. In DNA, the CDR3 is TGTGCCAGCAGCACGACACTACTGAACACTGAAGCTTTCTTT.

This clone showed up many times. The chain has TRBV5-4 and TRBJ1-2; D is ambiguous. Per germline, CDR1 SGHNT and CDR2 YYREEE (reference sequence). This CDR3 region has 15 residues. The V and J ends lost 0 bases and 8 bases respectively, with 17 bases between them. The CDR3 loop reads CASSLAGPPVGGYTF. In nucleotides, the CDR3 is TGTGCCAGCAGCTTGGCCGGGCCTCCCGTGGGGGGCTACACCTTC.

The genes are TRBV6-6 and TRBJ1-5; 7 nucleotides match TRBD1. CDR1 is MNHNY, CDR2 SVGAGI, per germline (reference sequence). The CDR3 runs 16 residues. Trimming removed 5 bases from V and 1 base from J; junction bases left unmatched: 8. CDR3 in amino acids: CASSPTGVASNQPQHF. CDR3 in DNA: TGTGCCAGCAGTCCAACAGGGGTGGCGAGCAATCAGCCCCAGCATTTT.

The chain recombines TRBV5-1 with TRBJ1-1; D unresolved. The CDR3 totals 14 residues. V was trimmed by 4 bases and J by 8 bases, leaving 18 bases between them. Germline-derived CDR1 and CDR2 are SGHRS and YFSETQ. The CDR3 loop is CASSTRTVDGEAFF. CDR3 sequence (DNA): TGCGCCAGCAGCACCCGCACCGTTGACGGGGAAGCTTTCTTT.

This clone was seen only a few times. This sequence joins TRBV29-1 and TRBJ2-3; TRBD1 matches at 7 bases. The CDR3 has 12 residues. The ends lost 5 bases at V and 4 bases at J; junction bases unmatched: 3. Germline loops: CDR1 SQVTM, CDR2 ANQGSEA. CDR3 loop: CSVRQGADTQYF. In nucleotides, the CDR3 is TGCAGCGTTCGACAGGGTGCAGATACGCAGTATTTT.

This clone was detected a few times. The rearrangement links TRBV7-9 to TRBJ1-3; unclear D gene. V lost 2 bases and J lost 0, with 8 bases in between. The CDR3 contains 15 residues. Germline CDR1 SEHNR, CDR2 FQNEAQ (reference sequence). In DNA, the CDR3 is TGTGCCAGCAGCTTAAGTTGGGGCTCTGGAAACACCATATATTTT. The encoded protein is CASSLSWGSGNTIYF.

The chain is built from TRBV7-2 and TRBJ2-3; no reliable D call. Trimming pared 5 bases from V and 3 bases from J, leaving 15 bases between. Looked up from germline, CDR1 is SGHTA and CDR2 is FQGNSA. The CDR3 runs 15 residues. CDR3 protein: CASSLQGPRTDTQYF. In nucleotides, the CDR3 is TGTGCCAGCAGCCTCCAAGGACCCAGGACAGATACGCAGTATTTT.

The CDR3 nucleotides are TGTGCCAGCAGGCTAGAGACAGGGGGGATGGCCACTGAAGCTTTCTTT. Its translation: CASRLETGGMATEAFF. The chain combines TRBV2 with TRBJ1-1, with 9 bases aligning to TRBD1. This CDR3 has 16 amino acids. V shed 6 bases and J 4 bases; nucleotides not matched to a gene: 12. Germline loops: CDR1 SNHLY, CDR2 FYNNEI.

J is TRBJ1-4 and V is TRBV27; D uncertain. V lost 5 bases, J lost 5 bases, and 15 bases lay in between. This CDR3 comprises 15 residues. CDR1 MNHEY and CDR2 SMNVEV come from the germline V gene (reference sequence). The CDR3 DNA reads as TGTGCCAGCAGTCCCAAGGGTTTAAGGAATGAAAAACTGTTTTTT. Translation: CASSPKGLRNEKLFF.

V gene TRBV4-3 combines with J gene TRBJ2-3; no clear D. Trimming stripped 0 bases from V and 0 bases from J, with 7 bases between. CDR3 size: 15 residues. CDR1 and CDR2 (germline): LGHNA, YSLEER. Here the CDR3 reads CASSQDGASTDTQYF. Written as DNA, the CDR3 is TGCGCCAGCAGCCAAGACGGAGCTAGCACAGATACGCAGTATTTT.

V and J are TRBV28 and TRBJ1-2, with a weak D call TRBD1 (6 bases). V lost 4 bases to trimming and J lost 1 base, with 13 bases between them. CDR3 length: 15 residues. Germline V gives CDR1 MDHEN, CDR2 SYDVKM. CDR3 sequence (DNA): TGTGCCAGCAGTTGGGGGGGGCGCAGTAACTATGGCTACACCTTC. Encoded protein: CASSWGGRSNYGYTF.

A few counts support this clone. V is TRBV9 and J is TRBJ1-1; D uncertain. The CDR3 has 14 residues. Germline V CDR1 and CDR2: SGDLS, YYNGEE. V lost 2 bases to trimming and J lost 3 bases, with 11 bases between them. CDR3 region: CASSVSSVDTEAFF. The CDR3 region has the DNA TGTGCCAGCAGCGTTTCCAGCGTAGACACTGAAGCTTTCTTT.

This clone was detected many times. The rearrangement links TRBV4-1 to TRBJ2-4; 8 bases fit TRBD1. V dropped 2 bases and J dropped 9; count of bases not matched to a gene: 6. The CDR3 has 14 residues. Germline V gives CDR1 MGHRA, CDR2 YSYEKL. The CDR3 bases are TGCGCCAGCAGCCAACAGGGACAGGATGGCATTCAGTACTTC. Translated: CASSQQGQDGIQYF.

V gene TRBV5-4 combines with J gene TRBJ2-1; 9 bases line up with TRBD2. There are 17 residues in the CDR3. V lost 4 bases and J lost 5; bases outside the gene matches: 13. The germline CDR1 and CDR2 sequences are SGHNT and YYREEE (reference sequence). CDR3 sequence reads: CASSQDQGGGADNEQFF. Here the CDR3 DNA reads TGTGCCAGCAGCCAAGATCAGGGCGGGGGGGCTGACAATGAGCAGTTCTTC.

The chain recombines TRBV7-2 with TRBJ2-3; unclear D gene. V was cut by 5 bases and J by 5 bases, with 11 bases left in between. Germline assignment: CDR1 SGHTA and CDR2 FQGNSA. The CDR3 has 13 residues. This chain's CDR3 is CASSVQARDTQYF. As DNA, the CDR3 is TGTGCCAGCAGCGTGCAGGCTCGAGATACGCAGTATTTT.

This clone came up a few times. This rearrangement joins TRBV1 to TRBJ2-2; the DNA was not used to check the table's D call, TRBD2. TRBV1 is given as a pseudogene. CDR3 length equals 18 residues. The chain's CDR3 is CTSSQDTPGERGTGELFF. Written as DNA, the CDR3 is TGCACCAGCAGCCAAGATACCCCGGGGGAGAGGGGCACCGGGGAGCTGTTTTTT.

The chain combines TRBV14 with TRBJ2-5; 7 bases line up with TRBD1. V gave up 1 base and J gave up 2 bases; unmatched junction bases: 4. The CDR3 has 15 residues. CDR1 SGHDN and CDR2 FVKESK come from the germline V gene. CDR3 sequence (DNA): TGTGCCAGCAGCCAAGGGCTCAGGGGGCAAGAGACCCAGTACTTC. It translates to CASSQGLRGQETQYF.

The chain couples TRBV5-1 to TRBJ2-1; D ambiguous. The CDR3 has 13 amino acids. In germline, CDR1 is SGHRS, CDR2 YFSETQ. V was cut by 1 base and J by 7 bases, with 9 bases left in between. The CDR3 protein is CASSLLAQNEQFF. The CDR3 DNA reads as TGCGCCAGCAGCTTGTTGGCTCAGAATGAGCAGTTCTTC.

V and J are TRBV29-1 and TRBJ1-5; the D is unclear. The V end was cut by 4 bases, the J end by 0 bases, with 4 bases between. CDR1 is SQVTM and CDR2 is ANQGSEA in the germline V gene. The CDR3 is made up of 12 amino acids. CDR3: CSVGSSNQPQHF. CDR3 bases: TGCAGCGTTGGATCTAGCAATCAGCCCCAGCATTTT.